This is a list of T cell receptor beta chains from one sample in a study of neoadjuvant nivolumab and ipilimumab in lung cancer. Assay: immunoSEQ multiplex PCR; the TCRdb copy retains only in-frame clones and omits some. Of 9,600 or so clones in the sample, about 80% were seen once. Sequencing used tumor tissue, obtained after neoadjuvant nivolumab, alone or with ipilimumab, at or shortly before surgery. The receptors stem from an adult with non-small cell lung cancer. CDR3s include the opening cysteine and the closing phenylalanine or tryptophan. The D gene is left open where the match is weak.

j_call v_call d_call cdr3_aa
TRBJ2-2 TRBV19 - CASSIDAGRTTGELFF
TRBJ1-2 TRBV10-3 TRBD1 CAISPTGVSSYGYTF
TRBJ2-1 TRBV7-3 TRBD1 CASSQSGTGTGFNEQFF
TRBJ2-1 TRBV7-2 TRBD2 CASNQAGGYNEQFF
TRBJ2-5 TRBV5-1 TRBD1 CASNPQTGGVETQYF
TRBJ1-2 TRBV7-2 - CASSLVWKNYGYTF
TRBJ1-2 TRBV20-1 - CSAPDQRGYTF
TRBJ1-5 TRBV9 - CASSVSGDSNQPQHF
TRBJ2-7 TRBV18 - CASSPPILDRQQRYEQYF
TRBJ2-7 TRBV6-5 TRBD1 CASSYSRDRGTGEQYF
TRBJ1-5 TRBV4-2 - CASSQDGRGNQPQHF
TRBJ1-5 TRBV30 - CAWSVRDNQPQHF
TRBJ2-3 TRBV4-2 - CASSQVATRTDTQYF
TRBJ2-5 TRBV27 - CASSMYFQETQYF
TRBJ2-1 TRBV28 - CASSLSRPDASYNEQFF
TRBJ2-1 TRBV7-6 - CASSLSFGDGLAVLDEQFF
TRBJ1-5 TRBV2 TRBD1 CASSQTGDDQPQHF
TRBJ2-7 TRBV18 - CASSPIARQSEQYF
TRBJ2-3 TRBV18 - CASSPTQGADTQYF
TRBJ2-7 TRBV7-2 - CASSLPHLSYEQYF